Following are 28 T cell receptor beta chains from one sample sequenced in a study of blood T cell repertoires in COVID-19. The protocol was immunoSEQ multiplex PCR, while the TCRdb copy is restricted to in-frame clones and leaves out a portion. The table lists fewer than 250,000 clones, less than 90% of them singletons. Sequencing was done on a sample of peripheral blood. The receptor source for this set is a middle-aged man with acute or convalescent COVID-19.

V and J are TRBV28 and TRBJ1-1, with 7 bases fitting TRBD1. CDR3 length: 15 residues. The V and J ends lost 5 bases and 0 bases, in that order; junction bases with no gene match: 6. The germline V gene encodes CDR1 MDHEN and CDR2 SYDVKM. CDR3 protein: CASSIDRVMNTEAFF. DNA of the CDR3: TGTGCCAGCAGTATCGACAGGGTCATGAACACTGAAGCTTTCTTT. Full variable domain (rest looked up from reference TRBV28 and TRBJ1-1): DVKVTQSSRYLVKRTGEKVFLECVQDMDHENMFWYRQDPGLGLRLIYFSYDVKMKEKGDIPEGYSVSREKKERFSLILESASTNQTSMYLCASSIDRVMNTEAFFGQGTRLTVV.

The chain couples TRBV11-2 to TRBJ2-1; D is perhaps TRBD2 (7 bases). The germline V gene encodes CDR1 SGHAT and CDR2 FQNNGV. The CDR3 consists of 16 residues. The V end lost 1 base, the J end lost 9 bases, and 19 bases lay between the germline ends. The CDR3 is CASSLVGLGGFGEQFF. For the CDR3, the DNA is TGTGCCAGCAGCTTAGTCGGACTAGGGGGGTTTGGTGAGCAGTTCTTC.

The chain joins TRBV28 to TRBJ1-3; D uncertain. CDR1 and CDR2 from the germline V gene are MDHEN and SYDVKM. With 6 bases removed from V and 0 bases from J, the gap between germline ends came to 15 bases. The CDR3 sequence is 16 residues long. CDR3 DNA: TGTGCCAGCAGCCGCCCCGAGGCCAGCTCTGGAAACACCATATATTTT. It yields the protein CASSRPEASSGNTIYF.

This clone was found a few times. This chain links TRBV27 with TRBJ2-1; 10 nucleotides align to TRBD2. This CDR3 spans 16 amino acids. Germline V gene data show CDR1 as MNHEY and CDR2 as SMNVEV (reference sequence). V lost 6 bases to trimming and J lost 6 bases; unmatched junction nucleotides: 11. The CDR3 region has the DNA TGTGCCAGCAGCCCCAGCGGGAGGGCCTCCCCCAATGAGCAGTTCTTC. It is translated as CASSPSGRASPNEQFF.

The chain combines TRBV19 with TRBJ1-5; weak D call: TRBD1 (5 bases). Trimming removed 2 bases at V and 7 bases at J, with 9 bases between. Germline V gives CDR1 LNHDA, CDR2 SQIVND (reference sequence). The CDR3 length is 13 residues. In DNA form, the CDR3 reads TGTGCCAGTAGTATACAGGGTGAGCAGCCCCAGCATTTT. Translated, it gives CASSIQGEQPQHF.

The CDR3 coding sequence is TGTGCCAGCAGCCACGACAGGGGTTATAATTCACCCCTCCACTTT. Protein sequence: CASSHDRGYNSPLHF. The chain couples TRBV11-2 to TRBJ1-6; 8 bases are shared with TRBD1. This CDR3 region has 15 residues. CDR1 is SGHAT, CDR2 FQNNGV, per germline. V lost 5 bases to trimming and J lost 4 bases; unmatched junction nucleotides: 4.

This chain links TRBV19 with TRBJ1-6, with 9 bases matching TRBD1. The V segment lost 11 bases and the J segment 7 bases; nucleotides outside the gene matches: 9. CDR1 is LNHDA and CDR2 is SQIVND in the germline V gene (reference sequence). This CDR3 comprises 14 residues. The CDR3 DNA reads TGTGCCGTCACAGGGGGCGAAGAAAATTCACCCCTCCACTTT. This codes for CAVTGGEENSPLHF.

The CDR3 nucleotides are TGTGCCAGCAGCCCACTAGCGGGAGGGTCCTACAATGAGCAGTTCTTC. Translating gives CASSPLAGGSYNEQFF. This sequence joins TRBV7-3 and TRBJ2-1; TRBD2 aligns across 13 bases. Trimming cost V 5 bases and J 1 base; bases outside gene matches: 2. This CDR3 comprises 16 residues. Germline CDR1 reads SGHTA; CDR2 reads FQGTGA. Drawing the rest from reference TRBV7-3 and TRBJ2-1, the complete variable domain is GAGVSQTPSNKVTEKGKYVELRCDPISGHTALYWYRQSLGQGPEFLIYFQGTGAADDSGLPNDRFFAVRPEGSVSTLKIQRTERGDSAVYLCASSPLAGGSYNEQFFGPGTRLTVL.

V usage is TRBV7-8 and J usage is TRBJ2-1; 14 nucleotides line up with TRBD2. The CDR3 totals 19 residues. V shed 4 bases, J shed 2 bases, and the junction held 10 bases outside the gene matches. Germline-derived CDR1 and CDR2 are SGHVS and FQNEAQ. This chain's CDR3 is CASSSRGLAGVQAYNEQFF. DNA for the CDR3: TGTGCCAGCAGCTCGCGGGGACTAGCGGGAGTTCAGGCCTACAATGAGCAGTTCTTC.

V usage is TRBV6-4 and J usage is TRBJ1-1; 7 positions agree with TRBD1. There are 12 residues in the CDR3. Germline V gives CDR1 MRHNA, CDR2 SNTAGT. Trimming took 4 bases from V and 4 from J; bases not matched to a gene: 0. CDR3 bases: TGTGCCAGCAGTGGGACAGGCACTGAAGCTTTCTTT. Its translation: CASSGTGTEAFF.

The chain couples TRBV11-2 to TRBJ1-1; no definite D call. Trimming removed 0 bases from V and 8 bases from J, with 13 bases in between. This CDR3 contains 14 residues. Germline V gives CDR1 SGHAT, CDR2 FQNNGV. CDR3 region: CASSLDVTPREAFF. In DNA, the CDR3 is TGTGCCAGCAGCTTAGACGTAACGCCCCGGGAAGCTTTCTTT. The variable domain in full, completed from reference TRBV11-2 and TRBJ1-1, reads EAGVAQSPRYKIIEKRQSVAFWCNPISGHATLYWYQQILGQGPKLLIQFQNNGVVDDSQLPKDRFSAERLKGVDSTLKIQPAKLEDSAVYLCASSLDVTPREAFFGQGTRLTVV.

In its sample, this clone was seen once. This sequence joins TRBV13 and TRBJ2-5; 8 nucleotides line up with TRBD1. Trimming cost V 5 bases and J 5 bases; bases outside gene matches: 4. The CDR3 is 13 residues long. Germline V gene sequence: CDR1 PRHDT, CDR2 FYEKMQ (reference sequence). DNA of the CDR3: TGTGCCAGCAGCCGGACAGGGTCGGAGACCCAGTACTTC. Translation: CASSRTGSETQYF.

V gene TRBV7-2 combines with J gene TRBJ2-7; D is undetermined. Germline CDR1 and CDR2: SGHTA and FQGNSA. Trimming shortened V by 5 bases and J by 0 bases, and 11 bases separated the two germline ends. This CDR3 is 14 amino acids long. The CDR3: CASSPPTGSYEQYF. The CDR3 DNA follows: TGTGCCAGCAGCCCCCCGACTGGCTCCTACGAGCAGTACTTC.

The table lists this clone with a few counts. The chain uses TRBV5-3 and TRBJ1-6; 7 nucleotides match TRBD1. TRBV5-3 is an ORF; its function is uncertain. This CDR3 is 15 amino acids long. V was pared by 2 bases and J by 7 bases, with 6 bases of the junction left unmatched. The CDR3 spells CARSFRDRLNSPLHF. For the CDR3, the DNA is TGTGCCAGAAGCTTCCGGGACAGATTAAATTCACCCCTCCACTTT.

The chain carries TRBV4-1 and TRBJ2-5, with D perhaps TRBD2 (6 bases). The germline gives CDR1 MGHRA, CDR2 YSYEKL. The CDR3 sequence is 16 residues long. Trimming removed 0 bases at V and 4 bases at J, with 15 bases between. CDR3 nucleotides: TGCGCCAGCAGCCAAGAGGTTAGGGTGGAGGGAGAGACCCAGTACTTC. Its translation is CASSQEVRVEGETQYF.

This chain links TRBV7-9 with TRBJ2-7; D remains unclear. This CDR3 spans 13 amino acids. Germline values: CDR1 SEHNR, CDR2 FQNEAQ (reference sequence). The V gene lost 5 bases and the J gene lost 2 bases, with 10 bases spanning the gap. For the CDR3, the DNA is TGTGCCAGCAGCCACGGAGTTACCTACGAGCAGTACTTC. As protein: CASSHGVTYEQYF. Complete variable domain (other parts from reference TRBV7-9 and TRBJ2-7): DTGVSQNPRHKITKRGQNVTFRCDPISEHNRLYWYRQTLGQGPEFLTYFQNEAQLEKSRLLSDRFSAERPKGSFSTLEIQRTEQGDSAMYLCASSHGVTYEQYFGPGTRLTVT.

V gene TRBV6-5 combines with J gene TRBJ2-7, with TRBD1 matching over 7 bases. The ends lost 7 bases at V and 1 base at J; junction bases unmatched: 7. The CDR3 covers 14 residues. The germline CDR1 and CDR2 sequences are MNHEY and SVGAGI. The CDR3 spells CASTQAGGSYEQYF. In DNA form, the CDR3 reads TGTGCCAGCACCCAGGCAGGGGGATCCTACGAGCAGTACTTC.

The chain links TRBV7-6 to TRBJ2-7; maybe TRBD2 (7 bases). V was trimmed by 5 bases and J by 6 bases, leaving 23 bases between them. This CDR3 is 16 amino acids long. Germline V CDR1 and CDR2: SGHVS, FNYEAQ. CDR3 DNA sequence: TGTGCCAGCAGCCTCTCAGGGGACTATCGAGTCAGCGAGCAGTACTTC. Protein product: CASSLSGDYRVSEQYF.

V and J are TRBV30 and TRBJ1-5; 9 bases agree with TRBD1. The ends lost 2 bases at V and 2 bases at J; junction bases unmatched: 13. CDR1 and CDR2 from the germline V gene are GTSNPN and SVGIG (reference sequence). The CDR3 sequence is 18 residues long. The CDR3 loop reads CAWSSYLDRGGGNQPQHF. Written as DNA, the CDR3 is TGTGCCTGGAGTTCTTATCTGGACAGGGGCGGCGGCAATCAGCCCCAGCATTTT.

This chain uses TRBV2 with TRBJ2-7, with 7 nucleotides matching TRBD1. This CDR3 is built from 13 residues. Trimming took 6 bases from V and 3 from J; bases not matched to a gene: 5. CDR1 and CDR2 (germline): SNHLY, FYNNEI. The CDR3 spells CASRETGNYEQYF. CDR3 in DNA: TGTGCCAGCAGGGAGACAGGGAACTACGAGCAGTACTTC.

The V call is TRBV28, the J call TRBJ2-7, with D possibly matching TRBD1 (5 bases). Between the trimmed V and J ends, which lost 2 bases and 2 bases, there was a span of 13 bases. The germline CDR1 and CDR2 sequences are MDHEN and SYDVKM. The CDR3 spans 15 residues. Written as DNA, the CDR3 is TGTGCCAGCAGTTTAGTGGCTCAGGGCACCTACGAGCAGTACTTC. This translates into CASSLVAQGTYEQYF. The full variable domain, with the rest looked up from reference TRBV28 and TRBJ2-7, is DVKVTQSSRYLVKRTGEKVFLECVQDMDHENMFWYRQDPGLGLRLIYFSYDVKMKEKGDIPEGYSVSREKKERFSLILESASTNQTSMYLCASSLVAQGTYEQYFGPGTRLTVT.

The chain recombines TRBV7-2 with TRBJ2-7, with D perhaps TRBD2 (6 bases). The V end lost 6 bases, the J end lost 0 bases, and 9 bases lay between the germline ends. Germline CDR1 reads SGHTA; CDR2 reads FQGNSA. This CDR3 region has 13 residues. The CDR3 here is CASSPSASYEQYF. The CDR3, as DNA: TGTGCCAGCAGTCCTAGCGCCTCCTACGAGCAGTACTTC.

The V call is TRBV27, the J call TRBJ2-7; no definite D call. The V and J ends lost 7 bases and 6 bases respectively, with 22 bases between them. Germline V gene sequence: CDR1 MNHEY, CDR2 SMNVEV (reference sequence). The CDR3 length is 15 residues. The CDR3 DNA follows: TGTGCCAGCAAGTTCAGGCCCCACAGTCCATTCGAGCAGTACTTC. It yields the protein CASKFRPHSPFEQYF.

V is TRBV7-2 and J is TRBJ1-5; D gene unclear. Trimming took 2 bases from V and 4 from J, leaving 9 bases between them. The germline CDR1 and CDR2 sequences are SGHTA and FQGNSA. This CDR3 has 14 amino acids. The CDR3: CASSLTRGNQPQHF. CDR3 DNA: TGTGCCAGCAGCTTAACACGGGGAAATCAGCCCCAGCATTTT.

This chain uses TRBV7-2 with TRBJ2-2; TRBD1 is a possible D gene (6 bases). Germline values: CDR1 SGHTA, CDR2 FQGNSA. The CDR3 has 16 residues. V gave up 5 bases and J gave up 8 bases, with 21 bases separating them. CDR3 amino acids: CASSRAAGLGGGELFF. In DNA form, the CDR3 reads TGTGCCAGCAGCCGCGCGGCGGGCCTAGGGGGAGGGGAGCTGTTTTTT. Variable domain in full (rest from reference TRBV7-2 and TRBJ2-2): GAGVSQSPSNKVTEKGKDVELRCDPISGHTALYWYRQSLGQGLEFLIYFQGNSAPDKSGLPSDRFSAERTGGSVSTLTIQRTQQEDSAVYLCASSRAAGLGGGELFFGEGSRLTVL.

This chain uses TRBV6-4 with TRBJ1-2; possible D gene TRBD1, 5 bases. V lost 1 base and J lost 6, with 18 bases in between. Germline assignment: CDR1 MRHNA and CDR2 SNTAGT. CDR3 length: 16 amino acids. CDR3 sequence: CASSDWGSLTPNGYTF. The DNA for the CDR3 is TGTGCCAGCAGTGACTGGGGCAGCCTAACCCCCAATGGCTACACCTTC.

V and J are TRBV7-9 and TRBJ2-5; 8 nucleotides match TRBD1. The CDR3 extends over 15 amino acids. The junction had 7 bases not matched to a gene; V was cut back by 2 bases and J by 5 bases. CDR1 is SEHNR, CDR2 FQNEAQ, per germline (reference sequence). CDR3 amino acids: CASSLSQGAWETQYF. The CDR3 DNA reads as TGTGCCAGCAGCTTAAGTCAGGGGGCATGGGAGACCCAGTACTTC. Together with reference TRBV7-9 and TRBJ2-5, the CDR3 gives the full variable domain: DTGVSQNPRHKITKRGQNVTFRCDPISEHNRLYWYRQTLGQGPEFLTYFQNEAQLEKSRLLSDRFSAERPKGSFSTLEIQRTEQGDSAMYLCASSLSQGAWETQYFGPGTRLLVL.

The chain employs TRBV7-2 and TRBJ2-5; 10 bases match TRBD2. CDR3 length: 16 amino acids. V trimming: 0 bases; J trimming: 4 bases; junction bases outside the gene matches: 5. The germline CDR1 and CDR2 sequences are SGHTA and FQGNSA. The CDR3: CASSLAAGGGGETQYF. The CDR3 coding sequence is TGTGCCAGCAGCTTAGCAGCGGGAGGGGGGGGAGAGACCCAGTACTTC.